These T cell receptor beta chains were read from a single sample in a study of T cell responses to AZD1222 COVID-19 vaccine. TCRdb's copy holds only in-frame clones and misses some; the assay was immunoSEQ multiplex PCR. The profile covers about 88,000 clones, with roughly nine tenths appearing a single time and 3.5% to 4.5% taken by the ten largest. The sample was peripheral blood, taken on day 0 of AZD1222 vaccination. These receptors were obtained from an adult in good health. CDR3s include the opening cysteine and the closing phenylalanine or tryptophan. D genes are given only for firm matches.

V gene: TRBV18
D gene: .
J gene: TRBJ1-5
CDR3 DNA: TGTGCCAGCTCACCTCGGGAGGGGGATCCCCAGCATTTT
CDR3 protein: CASSPREGDPQHF

V gene: TRBV9
D gene: .
J gene: TRBJ2-1
CDR3 DNA: TGTGCCAGCAGCGCCGCCAACGACTACAATGAGCAGTTCTTC
CDR3 protein: CASSAANDYNEQFF

V gene: TRBV6-5
D gene: .
J gene: TRBJ1-4
CDR3 DNA: TGTGCCAGTCGAACCGCAGGCGGTGGTAAGGAAAAACTGTTTTTT
CDR3 protein: CASRTAGGGKEKLFF

V gene: TRBV11-2
D gene: .
J gene: TRBJ1-1
CDR3 DNA: TGTGCCAGCAGCTTAGTGGGCCTTTTTAGTACTGAAGCTTTCTTT
CDR3 protein: CASSLVGLFSTEAFF

V gene: TRBV5-1
D gene: .
J gene: TRBJ2-1
CDR3 DNA: TGCGCCAGCCGCCCGGAGGCCGGTGAGCAGTTCTTC
CDR3 protein: CASRPEAGEQFF

V gene: TRBV5-5
D gene: .
J gene: TRBJ1-5
CDR3 DNA: TGTGCCAGCAGCTTGGCCACGGGTTATCCCCAGCATTTT
CDR3 protein: CASSLATGYPQHF

V gene: TRBV5-6
D gene: .
J gene: TRBJ1-2
CDR3 DNA: TGTGCCAGCAGCTTGGGACGGATCTATGGCTACACCTTC
CDR3 protein: CASSLGRIYGYTF

V gene: TRBV20-1
D gene: TRBD1
J gene: TRBJ2-7
CDR3 DNA: TGCAGTGCTAGTTCCCCTAGGGACAGACCCTCCTACGAGCAGTACTTC
CDR3 protein: CSASSPRDRPSYEQYF

V gene: TRBV27
D gene: .
J gene: TRBJ2-3
CDR3 DNA: TGTGCCAGCAGTTTCGAGGGGGTCCTAGCTAGCACAGATACGCAGTATTTT
CDR3 protein: CASSFEGVLASTDTQYF

V gene: TRBV27
D gene: TRBD2
J gene: TRBJ2-1
CDR3 DNA: TGTGCCAGCAGTTTCCTCGGGGGGTCTATAGGTTATGAGCAGTTCTTC
CDR3 protein: CASSFLGGSIGYEQFF

V gene: TRBV11-2
D gene: .
J gene: TRBJ2-3
CDR3 DNA: TGTGCCAGCAGCTTAGAACGAGATACGCAGTATTTT
CDR3 protein: CASSLERDTQYF

V gene: TRBV11-3
D gene: TRBD1
J gene: TRBJ2-5
CDR3 DNA: TGTGCCAGCAGCCCGGGACAGTTGGTTGACGAGACCCAGTACTTC
CDR3 protein: CASSPGQLVDETQYF

V gene: TRBV2
D gene: .
J gene: TRBJ1-4
CDR3 DNA: TGTGCCAGCAGCCTCTACGGGCTTAATGAAAAACTGTTTTTT
CDR3 protein: CASSLYGLNEKLFF

V gene: TRBV23-1
D gene: TRBD1
J gene: TRBJ1-5
CDR3 DNA: TGCGCCAGCAGTCAGGGGGGGACAGATAATCAGCCCCAGCATTTT
CDR3 protein: CASSQGGTDNQPQHF